This T cell receptor beta chain stems from a study of cytomegalovirus exposure and HLA in healthy donors. With 60 Vbeta and 13 Jbeta primers, the PCR was carried out. TCRdb keeps only in-frame clones here, not all; method: immunoSEQ multiplex PCR. This sample has about 190,000 clones, with roughly 74% found just once. The material sequenced was PBMCs. The source of this sequence is a woman aged 25-40 years in good health and CMV-seropositive.

In nucleotides, the CDR3 is TGTGCCAGCAGCCTAAGGAGGGGGACAGGGTTTTCCGAGCAGTACTTC. This gives the protein CASSLRRGTGFSEQYF. The chain employs TRBV5-6 and TRBJ2-7; 9 nucleotides agree with TRBD1. With V trimmed by 4 bases and J by 6 bases, 14 bases remained unmatched. Per the germline V gene, CDR1 is SGHDT and CDR2 is YYEEEE. There are 16 residues in the CDR3.